This T cell receptor (beta chain) was sequenced in a study of T cell responses to AZD1222 COVID-19 vaccine. In the case of this clone: The antigen is unknown.

Sequenced by immunoSEQ multiplex PCR; TCRdb stores in-frame clones only, minus some. The table lists about 120,000 clones, about nine tenths of them singletons. Germline CDR1 reads MDHEN; CDR2 reads SYDVKM. With 6 bases removed from V and 2 bases from J, the gap between germline ends came to 14 bases. This CDR3 contains 15 residues. Study findings and constraints: Only six people who got AZD1222 tested seropositive at baseline.

This chain links TRBV28 with TRBJ1-5, with a possible D match to TRBD1 (6 bases). This clonotype originated in an adult who received the MenACWY meningococcal vaccine as a control. Sequencing used peripheral blood, obtained 28 days after the second dose of the MenACWY control vaccine. CDR3 amino acids: CASRGSGGGNQPQHF. For the CDR3, the DNA is TGTGCCAGCAGGGGGTCCGGGGGCGGCAATCAGCCCCAGCATTTT.